The sequence of this T cell receptor (beta chain) was determined in a study of T-cell memory formation after mild COVID-19. Background on the study: Clusters of TCRs were largely donor specific. Study observations and caveats: Nothing showed for sure that second-wave clones peaking on day 37 were SARS-CoV-2 specific. CD4+ contracting clones lay mainly in CM and EM, CD8+ ones in EMRA.

This clonotype was observed a handful of times. Its antigen remains unknown. Constant-segment primers and 5'RACE yielded cDNA libraries for TCR alpha and TCR beta, each carrying sample barcodes and UMIs. TCRdb reanalysed the 5' RACE reads using MiXCR and keeps one entry per CDR3 protein. This table has fewer than 300,000 distinct CDR3 sequences, approximately 16% appearing once. Germline lookup yields CDR1 PRHDT and CDR2 FYEKMQ (reference sequence). The CDR3 spans 14 residues. Between the trimmed V and J ends, which lost 5 bases and 2 bases, there was a span of 11 bases. Sequencing used PBMCs or a T cell subset sorted from them (not recorded which). The chain joins TRBV13 to TRBJ2-3, with a weak D call TRBD1 (5 bases). This clonotype was sampled from a young man who had mild COVID-19 (a few samples of this study predate the infection). Cell type and time point are not known. CDR3 sequence reads: CASSHPGYTDTQYF. In nucleotides, the CDR3 is TGTGCCAGCAGCCACCCAGGGTACACAGATACGCAGTATTTT.